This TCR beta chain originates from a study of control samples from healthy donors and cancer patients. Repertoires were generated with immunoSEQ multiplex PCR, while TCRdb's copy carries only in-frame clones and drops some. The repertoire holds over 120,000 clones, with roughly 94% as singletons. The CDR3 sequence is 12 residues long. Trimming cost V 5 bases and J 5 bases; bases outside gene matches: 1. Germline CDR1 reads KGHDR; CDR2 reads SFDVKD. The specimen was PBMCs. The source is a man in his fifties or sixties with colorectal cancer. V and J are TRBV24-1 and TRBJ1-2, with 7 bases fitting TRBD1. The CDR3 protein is CATSGDSYGYTF. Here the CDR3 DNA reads TGTGCCACCAGTGGGGACAGTTATGGCTACACCTTC.